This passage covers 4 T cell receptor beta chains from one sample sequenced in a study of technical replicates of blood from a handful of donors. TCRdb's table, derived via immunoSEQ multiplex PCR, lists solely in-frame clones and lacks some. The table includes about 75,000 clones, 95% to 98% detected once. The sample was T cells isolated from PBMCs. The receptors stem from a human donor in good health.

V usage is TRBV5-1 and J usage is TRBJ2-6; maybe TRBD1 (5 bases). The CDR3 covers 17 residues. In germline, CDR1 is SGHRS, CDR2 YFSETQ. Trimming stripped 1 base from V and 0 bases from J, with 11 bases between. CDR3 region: CASSLYDRSSGANVLTF. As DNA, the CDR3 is TGCGCCAGCAGCTTGTACGACAGATCCTCTGGGGCCAACGTCCTGACTTTC.

The CDR3 region has the DNA TGTGCCAGCAGCTCAGGGGGACTAGCGGGGAAGTACGAGCAGTACTTC. It translates to CASSSGGLAGKYEQYF. The chain carries TRBV7-8 and TRBJ2-7, with 13 bases that match TRBD2. Germline values: CDR1 SGHVS, CDR2 FQNEAQ. V dropped 4 bases and J dropped 4; count of bases not matched to a gene: 7. CDR3 length: 16 residues. Full variable domain (remainder filled in from reference TRBV7-8 and TRBJ2-7): GAGVSQSPRYKVAKRGQDVALRCDPISGHVSLFWYQQALGQGPEFLTYFQNEAQLDKSGLPSDRFFAERPEGSVSTLKIQRTQQEDSAVYLCASSSGGLAGKYEQYFGPGTRLTVT.

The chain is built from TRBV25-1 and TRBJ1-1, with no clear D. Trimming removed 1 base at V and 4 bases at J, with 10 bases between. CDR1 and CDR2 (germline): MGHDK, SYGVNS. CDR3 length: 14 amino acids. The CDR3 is CASSELWAATEAFF. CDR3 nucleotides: TGTGCCAGCAGTGAATTATGGGCAGCCACTGAAGCTTTCTTT.

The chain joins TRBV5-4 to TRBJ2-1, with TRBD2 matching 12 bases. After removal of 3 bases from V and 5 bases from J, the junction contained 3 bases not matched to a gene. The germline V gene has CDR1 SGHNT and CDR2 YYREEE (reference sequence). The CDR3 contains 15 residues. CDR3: CASSSTSGGDNEQFF. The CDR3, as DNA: TGTGCCAGCAGCTCGACTAGCGGGGGCGACAATGAGCAGTTCTTC.